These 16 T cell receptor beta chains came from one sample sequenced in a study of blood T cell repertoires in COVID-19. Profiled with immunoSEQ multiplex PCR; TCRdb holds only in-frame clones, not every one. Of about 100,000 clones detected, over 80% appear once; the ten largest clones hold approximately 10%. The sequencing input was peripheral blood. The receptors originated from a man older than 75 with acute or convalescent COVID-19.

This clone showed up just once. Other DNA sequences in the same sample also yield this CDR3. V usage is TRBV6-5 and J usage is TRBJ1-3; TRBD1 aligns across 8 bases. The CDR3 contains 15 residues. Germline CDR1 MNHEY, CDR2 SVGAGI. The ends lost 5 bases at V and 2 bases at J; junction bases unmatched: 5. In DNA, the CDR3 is TGTGCCAGCAGTAGGACACAGGGGGCTGGAAACACCATATATTTT. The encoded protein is CASSRTQGAGNTIYF.

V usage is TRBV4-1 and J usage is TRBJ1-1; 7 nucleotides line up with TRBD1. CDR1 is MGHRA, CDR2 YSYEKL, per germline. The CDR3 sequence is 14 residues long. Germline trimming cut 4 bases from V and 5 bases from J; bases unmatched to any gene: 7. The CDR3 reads CASSPDRAGTEAFF. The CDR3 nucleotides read TGCGCCAGCAGCCCTGACAGGGCGGGGACTGAAGCTTTCTTT.

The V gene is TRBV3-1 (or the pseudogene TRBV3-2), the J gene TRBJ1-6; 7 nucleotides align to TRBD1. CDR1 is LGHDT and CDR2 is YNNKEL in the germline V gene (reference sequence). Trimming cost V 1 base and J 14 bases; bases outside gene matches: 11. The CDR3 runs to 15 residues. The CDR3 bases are TGTGCCAGCAGCCAAGGAGGACACAGGGGAGACACCCTCCACTTT. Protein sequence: CASSQGGHRGDTLHF.

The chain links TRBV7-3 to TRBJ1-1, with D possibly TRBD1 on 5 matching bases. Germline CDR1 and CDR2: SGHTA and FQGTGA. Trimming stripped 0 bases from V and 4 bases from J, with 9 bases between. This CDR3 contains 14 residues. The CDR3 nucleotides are TGTGCCAGCAGCTTAACGGGGGGTACCACTGAAGCTTTCTTT. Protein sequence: CASSLTGGTTEAFF.

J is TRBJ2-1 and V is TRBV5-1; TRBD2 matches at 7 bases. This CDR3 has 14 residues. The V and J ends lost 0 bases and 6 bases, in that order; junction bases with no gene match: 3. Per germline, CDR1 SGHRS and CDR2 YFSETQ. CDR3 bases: TGCGCCAGCAGCTTGGCGGGGGGTTTCAATGAGCAGTTCTTC. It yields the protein CASSLAGGFNEQFF.

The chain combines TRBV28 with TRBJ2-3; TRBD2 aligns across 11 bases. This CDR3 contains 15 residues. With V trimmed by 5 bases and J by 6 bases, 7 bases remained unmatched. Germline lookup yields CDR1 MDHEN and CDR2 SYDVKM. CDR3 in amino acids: CASSTSGRSSDTQYF. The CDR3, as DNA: TGTGCCAGCAGTACTAGCGGGAGATCCTCTGATACGCAGTATTTT.

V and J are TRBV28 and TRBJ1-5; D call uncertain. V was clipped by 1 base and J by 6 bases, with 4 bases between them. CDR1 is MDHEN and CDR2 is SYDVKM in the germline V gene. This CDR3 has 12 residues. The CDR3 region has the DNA TGTGCCAGCAGTTTATTTCTTCAGCCCCAGCATTTT. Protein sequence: CASSLFLQPQHF.

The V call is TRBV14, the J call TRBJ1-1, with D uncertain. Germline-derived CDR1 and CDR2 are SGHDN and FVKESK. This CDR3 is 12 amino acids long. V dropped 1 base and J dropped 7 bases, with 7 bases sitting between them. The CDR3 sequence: CASSQVPDEAFF. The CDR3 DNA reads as TGTGCCAGCAGCCAAGTTCCAGATGAAGCTTTCTTT.

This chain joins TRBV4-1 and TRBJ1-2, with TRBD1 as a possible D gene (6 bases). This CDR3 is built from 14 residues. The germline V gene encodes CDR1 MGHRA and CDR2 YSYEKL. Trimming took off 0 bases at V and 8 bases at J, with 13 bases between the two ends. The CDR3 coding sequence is TGCGCCAGCAGCCAAGATGCAGGGGCGCGGGGCTACACCTTC. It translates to CASSQDAGARGYTF.

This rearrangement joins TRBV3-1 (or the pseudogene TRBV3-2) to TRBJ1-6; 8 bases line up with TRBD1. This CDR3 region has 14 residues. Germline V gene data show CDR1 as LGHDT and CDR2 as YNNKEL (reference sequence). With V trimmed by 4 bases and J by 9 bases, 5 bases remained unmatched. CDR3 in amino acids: CASSPDRVSSPLHF. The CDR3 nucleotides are TGTGCCAGCAGCCCGGACAGGGTGAGTTCACCCCTCCACTTT.

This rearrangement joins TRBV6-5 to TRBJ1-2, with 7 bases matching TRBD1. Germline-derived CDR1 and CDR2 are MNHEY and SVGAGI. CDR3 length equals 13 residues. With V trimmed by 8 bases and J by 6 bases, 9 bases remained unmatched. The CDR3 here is CASPRGTDNGYTF. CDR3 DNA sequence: TGTGCCAGCCCCCGGGGGACAGACAATGGCTACACCTTC.

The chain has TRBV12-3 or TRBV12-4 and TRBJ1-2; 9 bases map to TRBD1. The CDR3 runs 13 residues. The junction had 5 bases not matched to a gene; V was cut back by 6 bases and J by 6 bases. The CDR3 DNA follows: TGTGCCAGCAGCCTAACAGGGGGCGATGGCTACACCTTC. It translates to CASSLTGGDGYTF.

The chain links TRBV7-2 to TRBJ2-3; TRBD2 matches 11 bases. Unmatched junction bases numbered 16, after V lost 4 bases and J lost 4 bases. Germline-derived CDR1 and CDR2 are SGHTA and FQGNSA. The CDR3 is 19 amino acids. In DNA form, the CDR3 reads TGTGCCAGCAGCTCTAGGGGGGGGCTAGCGGGGGGTAACTCAGATACGCAGTATTTT. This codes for CASSSRGGLAGGNSDTQYF.

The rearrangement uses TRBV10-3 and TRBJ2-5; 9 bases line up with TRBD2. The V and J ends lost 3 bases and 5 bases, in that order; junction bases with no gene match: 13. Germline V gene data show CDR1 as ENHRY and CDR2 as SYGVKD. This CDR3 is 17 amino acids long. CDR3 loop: CAISDPFSLAGDETQYF. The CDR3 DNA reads TGTGCCATCAGTGACCCTTTTTCGTTAGCGGGAGATGAGACCCAGTACTTC.

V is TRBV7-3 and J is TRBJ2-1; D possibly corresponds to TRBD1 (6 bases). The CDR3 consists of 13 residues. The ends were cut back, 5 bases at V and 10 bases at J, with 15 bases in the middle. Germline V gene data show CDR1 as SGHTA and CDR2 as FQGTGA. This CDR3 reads CASSHQTGREQFF. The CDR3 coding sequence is TGTGCCAGCAGCCACCAGACAGGTCGCGAGCAGTTCTTC.

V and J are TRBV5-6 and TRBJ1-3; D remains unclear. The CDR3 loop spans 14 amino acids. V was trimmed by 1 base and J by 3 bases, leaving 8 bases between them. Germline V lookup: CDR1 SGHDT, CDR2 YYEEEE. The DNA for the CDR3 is TGTGCCAGCAGCTTGACTTCCCTTGGAAACACCATATATTTT. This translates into CASSLTSLGNTIYF. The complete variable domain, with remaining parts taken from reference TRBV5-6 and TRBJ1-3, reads DAGVTQSPTHLIKTRGQQVTLRCSPKSGHDTVSWYQQALGQGPQFIFQYYEEEERQRGNFPDRFSGHQFPNYSSELNVNALLLGDSALYLCASSLTSLGNTIYFGEGSWLTVV.